What follows describes a single T cell receptor (beta chain). The antigen is not known. This sample stems from a study of T cell responses to AZD1222 COVID-19 vaccine. Regarding the study as a whole: The repertoires were collected only after the peak T cell response.

CDR1 and CDR2 from the germline V gene are SGHDN and FVKESK. Deletions cut 1 base from V and 4 bases from J, with 23 bases between. The length of the CDR3 is 18 residues. Method: immunoSEQ multiplex PCR; TCRdb's copy keeps in-frame clones and lacks some. The table lists fewer than 120,000 clones, 87% of them singletons, with 3.2% in the top ten. This sequence joins TRBV14 and TRBJ2-7, with unresolved D. The clonotype originates from an adult in good health. The material sequenced was peripheral blood, taken on day 0 of AZD1222 vaccination. CDR3 region: CASSQGGPLVGSAYEQYF. CDR3 nucleotide sequence: TGTGCCAGCAGCCAAGGAGGCCCTCTAGTGGGGTCGGCGTACGAGCAGTACTTC.